A single sample gave rise to the 5 T cell receptor beta chains below, sequenced in a study of blood T cells in healthy people across ages. Alongside a J-beta primer mix, a sample-barcoded 5' primer served in a second PCR lasting about 7 to 12 cycles. TCRdb re-derived calls from the 5' RACE reads in MiXCR, one entry per CDR3 protein. The profile shows fewer than 800,000 distinct CDR3 sequences, roughly 25% of them singletons. This same sample was also taken into another study, of T cells of mothers and their children.

The sequencing sample was made of blood. The receptors were sampled from a boy aged 5-17 years in good health.

As for this clonotype: At one of its ends the junction is not consistent with the germline gene, which may arise from a read error. The chain couples TRBV5-6 to TRBJ2-7; D is possibly TRBD1 or TRBD2 (5 bases each). CDR3 length equals 14 residues. Germline loops: CDR1 SGHDT, CDR2 YYEEEE. The CDR3: CASGLRGELVVQYF. In DNA, the CDR3 is TGTGCCAGCGGCTTGAGGGGAGAGCTCGTTGTGCAGTACTTC.

This clonotype was found a few times. The chain uses TRBV19 and TRBJ2-5; 14 nucleotides match TRBD2. This CDR3 is built from 17 residues. Looked up from germline, CDR1 is LNHDA and CDR2 is SQIVND (reference sequence). V dropped 4 bases and J dropped 5; count of bases not matched to a gene: 9. The CDR3 protein is CASSTQTSGGARETQYF. The CDR3 DNA reads TGTGCCAGTAGTACCCAGACTAGCGGGGGGGCCCGGGAGACCCAGTACTTC.

A note on this clonotype: At one end the junction does not follow the germline gene, possibly because of a read error. This chain uses TRBV7-9 with TRBJ2-5, with 10 bases matching TRBD2. CDR1 is SEHNR, CDR2 FQNEAQ, per germline (reference sequence). The CDR3 runs 15 residues. CDR3 bases: TGTGCCTGCAGCTCAGCGGGAGGGCCCTCAGAGACCCAGTACTTC. Protein product: CACSSAGGPSETQYF.

This CDR3 is CASSQYPTGELFF. Here the CDR3 DNA reads TGTGCCAGCAGCCAATATCCCACCGGGGAGCTGTTTTTT. This chain joins TRBV3-1 and TRBJ2-2; D is unclear. The length of the CDR3 is 13 residues. V lost 2 bases, J lost 4 bases, and 5 bases lay in between. Germline lookup yields CDR1 LGHDT and CDR2 YNNKEL (reference sequence).

This clonotype was seen only once. The chain has TRBV2 and TRBJ2-5; 13 positions agree with TRBD2. The CDR3 is made up of 16 amino acids. V dropped 5 bases and J dropped 6; count of bases not matched to a gene: 9. Germline CDR1 reads SNHLY; CDR2 reads FYNNEI. The CDR3 loop is CASSYTSGGAGKTQYF. For the CDR3, the DNA is TGTGCCAGCAGTTACACTAGCGGGGGGGCCGGGAAGACCCAGTACTTC.